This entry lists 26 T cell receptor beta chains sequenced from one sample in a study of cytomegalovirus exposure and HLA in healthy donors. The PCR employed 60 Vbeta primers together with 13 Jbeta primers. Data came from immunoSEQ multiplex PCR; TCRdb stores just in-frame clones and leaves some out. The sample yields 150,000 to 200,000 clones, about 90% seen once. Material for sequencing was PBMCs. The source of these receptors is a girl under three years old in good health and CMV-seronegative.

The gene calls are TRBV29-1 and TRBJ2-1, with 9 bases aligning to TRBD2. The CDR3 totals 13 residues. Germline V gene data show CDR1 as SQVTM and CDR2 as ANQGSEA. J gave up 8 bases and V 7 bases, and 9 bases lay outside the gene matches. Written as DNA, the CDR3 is TGCAGCGCGCGGGAGGGCCGAGTTTATGAGCAGTTCTTC. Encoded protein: CSAREGRVYEQFF.

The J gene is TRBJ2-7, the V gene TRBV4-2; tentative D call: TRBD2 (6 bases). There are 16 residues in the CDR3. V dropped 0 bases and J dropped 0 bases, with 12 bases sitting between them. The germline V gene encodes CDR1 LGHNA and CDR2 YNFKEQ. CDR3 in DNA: TGTGCCAGCAGCCAAGACTGGAGGGGTAGCTCCTACGAGCAGTACTTC. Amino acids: CASSQDWRGSSYEQYF.

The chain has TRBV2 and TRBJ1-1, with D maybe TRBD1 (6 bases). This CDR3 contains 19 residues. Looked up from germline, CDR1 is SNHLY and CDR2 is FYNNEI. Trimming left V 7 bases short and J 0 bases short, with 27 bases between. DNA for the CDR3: TGTGCCAGCACGGAAAGGGTCGTGAGGGGGAGGGCTTTGAACACTGAAGCTTTCTTT. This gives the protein CASTERVVRGRALNTEAFF.

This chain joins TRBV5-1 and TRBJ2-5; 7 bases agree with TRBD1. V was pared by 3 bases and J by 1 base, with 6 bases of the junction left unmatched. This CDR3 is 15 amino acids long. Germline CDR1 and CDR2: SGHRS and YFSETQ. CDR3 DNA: TGCGCCAGCAGCTCGGGACAGATACTCCAAGAGACCCAGTACTTC. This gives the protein CASSSGQILQETQYF.

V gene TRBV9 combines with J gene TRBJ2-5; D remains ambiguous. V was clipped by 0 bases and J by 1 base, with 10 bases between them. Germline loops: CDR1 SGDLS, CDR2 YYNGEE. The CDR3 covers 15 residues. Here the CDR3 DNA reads TGTGCCAGCAGCGTAGGAGGTCTCCCCCAAGAGACCCAGTACTTC. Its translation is CASSVGGLPQETQYF.

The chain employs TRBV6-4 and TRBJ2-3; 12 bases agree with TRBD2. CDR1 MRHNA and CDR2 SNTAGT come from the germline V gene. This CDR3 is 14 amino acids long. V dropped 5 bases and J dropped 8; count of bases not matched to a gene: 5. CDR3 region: CASSPGLAGPTQYF. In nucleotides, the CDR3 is TGTGCCAGCAGTCCGGGACTAGCGGGCCCTACGCAGTATTTT.

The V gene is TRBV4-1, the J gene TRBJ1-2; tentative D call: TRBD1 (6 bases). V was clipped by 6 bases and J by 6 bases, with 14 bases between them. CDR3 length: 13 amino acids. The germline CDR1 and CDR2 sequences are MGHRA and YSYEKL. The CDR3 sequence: CASSHRDLHGYTF. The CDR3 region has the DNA TGCGCCAGCAGTCACAGGGATTTACATGGCTACACCTTC.

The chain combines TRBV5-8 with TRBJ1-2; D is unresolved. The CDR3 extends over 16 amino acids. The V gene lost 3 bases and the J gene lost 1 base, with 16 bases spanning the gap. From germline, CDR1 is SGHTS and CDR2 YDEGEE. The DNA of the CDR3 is TGTGCCAGCAGCTACGGAATTTCTCTAGATAACTATGGCTACACCTTC. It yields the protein CASSYGISLDNYGYTF.

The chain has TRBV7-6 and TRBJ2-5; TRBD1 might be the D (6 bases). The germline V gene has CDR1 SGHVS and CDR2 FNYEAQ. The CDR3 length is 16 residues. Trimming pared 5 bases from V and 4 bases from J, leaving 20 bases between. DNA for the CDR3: TGTGCCAGCAGCGACTGGCAGGGACAAAAAAGAGAGACCCAGTACTTC. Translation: CASSDWQGQKRETQYF.

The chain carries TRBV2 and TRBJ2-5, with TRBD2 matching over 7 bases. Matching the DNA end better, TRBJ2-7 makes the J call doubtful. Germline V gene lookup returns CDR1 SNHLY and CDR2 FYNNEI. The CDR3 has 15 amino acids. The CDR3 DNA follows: TGTGCCAGCAGTGAATGGCGGGAGAATACCTACGAGCAGTACTTC. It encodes CASSEWRENTYEQYF.

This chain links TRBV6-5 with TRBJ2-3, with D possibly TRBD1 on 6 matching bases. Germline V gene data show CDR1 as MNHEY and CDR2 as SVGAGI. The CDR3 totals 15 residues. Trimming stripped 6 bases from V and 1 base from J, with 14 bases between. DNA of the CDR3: TGTGCCAGCAGCCCGTATGGGGGCCGCACAGATACGCAGTATTTT. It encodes CASSPYGGRTDTQYF.

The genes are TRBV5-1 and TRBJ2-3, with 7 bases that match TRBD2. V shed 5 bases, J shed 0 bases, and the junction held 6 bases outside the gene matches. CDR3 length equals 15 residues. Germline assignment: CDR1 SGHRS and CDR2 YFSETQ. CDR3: CASRRAGPSTDTQYF. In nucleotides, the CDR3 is TGCGCCAGCAGAAGAGCGGGACCTAGCACAGATACGCAGTATTTT.

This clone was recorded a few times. The CDR3 nucleotides read TGCGCCAGCAGCCAAGATCGGGAGAAGGGGAGGGCAGCTTTCTTT. Protein product: CASSQDREKGRAAFF. This rearrangement joins TRBV4-3 to TRBJ1-1; D perhaps matches TRBD1 (5 bases). The CDR3 loop spans 15 amino acids. V was trimmed by 0 bases and J by 10 bases, leaving 18 bases between them. Looked up from germline, CDR1 is LGHNA and CDR2 is YSLEER.

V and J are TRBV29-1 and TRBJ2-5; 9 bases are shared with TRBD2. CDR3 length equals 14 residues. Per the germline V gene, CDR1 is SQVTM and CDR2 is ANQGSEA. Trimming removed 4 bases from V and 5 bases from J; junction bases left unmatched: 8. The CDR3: CSVGGLAGVETQYF. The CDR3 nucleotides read TGCAGCGTTGGTGGGTTAGCGGGGGTTGAGACCCAGTACTTC.

Here the CDR3 DNA reads TGTGCCAGCAGCGGGCGGGAAGCGGGTGCCCAAGGGGAGCTGTTTTTT. Translation gives CASSGREAGAQGELFF. The V and J genes are TRBV2 and TRBJ2-2; tentatively, D is TRBD2 (6 bases). The germline V gene encodes CDR1 SNHLY and CDR2 FYNNEI. The CDR3 extends over 16 amino acids. V lost 6 bases, J lost 8 bases, and 22 bases lay in between.

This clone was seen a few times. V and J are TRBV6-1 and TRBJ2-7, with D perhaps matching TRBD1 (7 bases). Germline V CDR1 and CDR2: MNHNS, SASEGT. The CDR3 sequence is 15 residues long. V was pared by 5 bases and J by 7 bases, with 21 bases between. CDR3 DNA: TGTGCCAGCAGTTCTTCCGGGACAGCGGGTGAGGAGCAGTACTTC. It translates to CASSSSGTAGEEQYF.

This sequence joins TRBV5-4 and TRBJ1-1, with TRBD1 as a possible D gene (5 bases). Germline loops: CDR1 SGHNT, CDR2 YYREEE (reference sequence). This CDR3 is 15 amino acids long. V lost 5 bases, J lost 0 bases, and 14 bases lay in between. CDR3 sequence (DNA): TGTGCCAGCAGGGTGGGGGGGATCCTGAACACTGAAGCTTTCTTT. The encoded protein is CASRVGGILNTEAFF.

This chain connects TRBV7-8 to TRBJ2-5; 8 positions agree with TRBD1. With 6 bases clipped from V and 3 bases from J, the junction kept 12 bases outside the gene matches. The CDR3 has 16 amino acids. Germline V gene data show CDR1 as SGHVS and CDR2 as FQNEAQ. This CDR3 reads CASSPGGRYSEETQYF. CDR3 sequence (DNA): TGTGCCAGCAGTCCAGGGGGCAGATACTCAGAAGAGACCCAGTACTTC.

CDR3 in amino acids: CASSLSWTGNSPLHF. For the CDR3, the DNA is TGTGCCAGCAGTCTCTCCTGGACAGGGAATTCACCCCTCCACTTT. The rearrangement uses TRBV27 and TRBJ1-6; TRBD1 aligns across 8 bases. The germline V gene encodes CDR1 MNHEY and CDR2 SMNVEV (reference sequence). V gave up 5 bases and J gave up 7 bases; unmatched junction bases: 7. CDR3 length equals 15 residues.

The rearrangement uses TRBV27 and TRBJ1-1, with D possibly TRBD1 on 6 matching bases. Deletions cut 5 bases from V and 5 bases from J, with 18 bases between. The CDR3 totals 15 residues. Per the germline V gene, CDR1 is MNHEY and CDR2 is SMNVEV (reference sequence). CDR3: CASSLLQGAGTEAFF. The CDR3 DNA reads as TGTGCCAGCAGTCTCCTACAGGGAGCGGGAACTGAAGCTTTCTTT.

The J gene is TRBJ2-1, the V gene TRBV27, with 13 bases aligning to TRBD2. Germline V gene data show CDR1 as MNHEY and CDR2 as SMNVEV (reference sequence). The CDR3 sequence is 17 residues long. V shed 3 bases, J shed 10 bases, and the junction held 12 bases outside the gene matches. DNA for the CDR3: TGTGCCAGCAGTTTCAAACCGGGACTAGCGGGAACAAGCGAGCAGTTCTTC. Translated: CASSFKPGLAGTSEQFF.

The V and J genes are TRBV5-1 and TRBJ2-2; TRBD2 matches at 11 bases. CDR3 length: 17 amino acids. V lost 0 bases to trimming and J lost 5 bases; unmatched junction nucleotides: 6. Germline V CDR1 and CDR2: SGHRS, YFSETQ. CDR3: CASSLVAGGPQTGELFF. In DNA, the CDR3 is TGCGCCAGCAGCTTGGTAGCGGGGGGGCCTCAAACCGGGGAGCTGTTTTTT.

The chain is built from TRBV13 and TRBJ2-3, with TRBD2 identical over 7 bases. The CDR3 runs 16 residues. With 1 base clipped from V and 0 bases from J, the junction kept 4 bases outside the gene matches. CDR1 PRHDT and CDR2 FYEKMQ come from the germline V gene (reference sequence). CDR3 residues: CASSLVREDSTDTQYF. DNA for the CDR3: TGTGCCAGCAGCTTAGTACGGGAGGACAGCACAGATACGCAGTATTTT.

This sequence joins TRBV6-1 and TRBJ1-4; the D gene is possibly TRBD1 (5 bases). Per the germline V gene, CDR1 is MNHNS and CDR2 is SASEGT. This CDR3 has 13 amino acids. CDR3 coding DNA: TGTGCAGCCGGCAGGGCCGAAGTTGAAAAACTGTTTTTT. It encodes CAAGRAEVEKLFF.

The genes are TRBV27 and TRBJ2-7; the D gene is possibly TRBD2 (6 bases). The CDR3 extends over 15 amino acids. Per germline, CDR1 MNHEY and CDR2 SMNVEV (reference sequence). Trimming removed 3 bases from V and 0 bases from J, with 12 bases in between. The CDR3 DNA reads TGTGCCAGCAGTTTTACCCCGACTAGCTCCTACGAGCAGTACTTC. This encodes CASSFTPTSSYEQYF.

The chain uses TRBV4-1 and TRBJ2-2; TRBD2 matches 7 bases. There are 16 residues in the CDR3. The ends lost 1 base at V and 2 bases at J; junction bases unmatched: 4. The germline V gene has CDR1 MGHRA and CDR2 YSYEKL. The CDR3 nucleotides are TGCGCCAGCAGCCAAGTTCCAGCGGGAAACACCGGGGAGCTGTTTTTT. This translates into CASSQVPAGNTGELFF.